The present T cell receptor (beta chain) was sequenced within a study of human T cells and chemical hapten exposure (dated by TCRdb to the early 2020s). The study in broad terms: For sensitization, 2% DPC in acetone was applied to a roughly 2 cm by roughly 2 cm area of upper inner arm skin. In alopecia patients, the study followed how the peripheral blood TCR repertoire changed in vivo over primary and secondary sensitization to diphenylcyclopropenone (DPC), a hapten. For TCR sequencing, blood came from 25 to 30 alopecia patients at anywhere from one to four time points (pre-sensitization, 2, 6 and 24 weeks). Patient blood was sampled pre-sensitization (week 0) and at 2, 6 and about 24 weeks after DPC sensitization. Libraries were combined into a pool for sequencing, and differences in TCR yield between samples came mainly from small differences in library volumes within the pool. Alopecia areata with under or over 50% scalp involvement, alopecia totalis and alopecia universalis were represented in the patient cohort, which was mostly female. Patients additionally received weekly therapeutic DPC doses to the scalp throughout the approximately 25-week study period. Patch testing on the upper back used Finn chambers containing 0.01% DPC, with scoring done after 6 days according to International Contact Dermatitis Research Group standards. What the study reported, not specific to this receptor: After repeated subsampling, changes were observed in the strength of the expansion versus patch-test correlation and in the threshold at which the correlation became significant. A positive correlation was found between the number of PT1 expanded TCRs and patch test score, with significance reached at thresholds 8, 16 and 32 but not 4. Because every patient had alopecia, a presumed autoimmune disease, the patients' immune response might differ from that of healthy individuals. DPC sensitization did not change how many TCRs were above 1 in 1000 frequency, and no evidence was found of alterations in global repertoire structure. Expanded TCRs formed significantly more large CDR3 similarity clusters than pre-sensitization or healthy control sets, consistent with antigen-driven responses.

The germline V gene (reference sequence) specifies DFQATT as CDR1 and SNEGSKA as CDR2. The V and J ends are trimmed by 3 bases and 2 bases, leaving 11 bases between them. CDR3 length: 15 amino acids, cysteine to phenylalanine. Only CDR3 DNA remains: 45 bases, in frame from the first base. This clonotype was recorded a few times. Its recognized antigen is unknown. No clone much larger than this one lies a single base away; base qualities are absent. Library preparation was by RACE. Sequencing instrument: NextSeq 500. Library preparation attached unique molecular identifiers to individual cDNA molecules for quantitative, reproducible TCR counting. For every blood RNA sample, sequencing covered both the TCR alpha and TCR beta chains. Per the source publication's procedure: Samples had a median of approximately 96,000 TCRs, with a range from roughly 23,224 to 750,000. V, J and CDR3 annotation of the TCR reads was performed with the Decombinator software suite. To make PS versus PT1 abundance plots, every sample was subsampled to the same number of TCRs (28,000). Expanded TCRs were defined as absent before sensitization and observed at least eight times at the 2-week time point. TCRdb cleaned the public reads at Q25 with fastp, built clones with MiXCR and kept in-frame beta chains. Rows are unified per CDR3 protein, each entry keeping the most common DNA and genes. The V and J calls, along with clone size, are taken from TCRdb and not from the paper's own processing. A total of about 76,000 distinct CDR3 sequences appear in this sample, 10% to 15% of them only once. Approximately 6% of the sample rests with the top ten.

Taken with the paper, the label for time point translates to: patch test 3, about 24 weeks after DPC sensitization. The meaning of the sample's treatment or condition label: therapeutic diphenylcyclopropenone sensitization with weekly scalp DPC. At every patch-test visit, the blood draw took place before the patch test was put on. Patients were eligible if aged 18 to 70, diagnosed with alopecia and judged suitable for DPC therapy, and pregnant patients were excluded. Unfractionated whole blood was collected in Tempus Blood RNA tubes, and total RNA was extracted from that blood. The sequence came from a woman between 50 and 59 years old with alopecia areata. Some clones in this sample may be carry-over from other donors' samples. The chain uses TRBV20-1 and TRBJ2-6, with the D gene too uncertain to name. The sequences come from whole blood, collected in connection with sensitization to the hapten diphenylcyclopropenone (DPC). The nucleotide sequence is TGCAGTGCTAGCGCAGCGTCCACTGGGGCCAACGTCCTGACTTTC. It is translated as CSASAASTGANVLTF.